Listed below are T cell receptor beta chains from one sample, sequenced in a study of blood T cell repertoires in COVID-19. The table came from immunoSEQ multiplex PCR; TCRdb's copy has only in-frame clones and leaves some out. Here the sample spans about 170,000 clones, 70% to 90% being singletons. The specimen sequenced was peripheral blood. These receptors were taken from a woman aged 60 to 75 with COVID-19, enrolled during active disease. Both conserved end residues are part of each CDR3. D genes are given only for firm matches. Rows may omit the clone size; those that give it use once, few, many or a size class.

16,-,TRBV5-5,TRBD1,TRBJ1-5,TGTGCCAGCAGCCCTGGACAGGGGTCGGGCAATCAGCCCCAGCATTTT,CASSPGQGSGNQPQHF
18,-,TRBV11-3,TRBD2,TRBJ2-1,TGTGCCAGCAGCTTAGATAGGTCCAGCGGGAGCCTTTACAATGAGCAGTTCTTC,CASSLDRSSGSLYNEQFF
15,-,TRBV11-3,-,TRBJ2-7,TGTGCCAGCAGCGTTGGCGGGACTTCCTACCACGAGCAGTACTTC,CASSVGGTSYHEQYF
15,-,TRBV27,TRBD1,TRBJ2-7,TGTGCCAGCAGTTTATGGGGGACAGTCTCCTACGAGCAGTACTTC,CASSLWGTVSYEQYF
16,-,TRBV7-2,TRBD1,TRBJ1-4,TGTGCCAGCAGCCTAAATACAGGGGGCGCAGGGGAAAAACTGTTTTTT,CASSLNTGGAGEKLFF
15,-,TRBV5-1,TRBD2,TRBJ2-2,TGCGCCAGCAGCTCCGGACTAGCGGACACCGGGGAGCTGTTTTTT,CASSSGLADTGELFF
15,once,TRBV7-2,-,TRBJ2-5,TGTGCCAGCAGCTTAACTGGTGGGCTGGGAGAGACCCAGTACTTC,CASSLTGGLGETQYF
14,-,TRBV13,TRBD1,TRBJ1-2,TGTGCCAGCAGCTCCCGGGACAGGTTCAGTGGCTACACCTTC,CASSSRDRFSGYTF
14,-,TRBV9,TRBD2,TRBJ2-2,TGTGCCAGCACCGGAACTAGCGGGGGCCGGGAGCTGTTTTTT,CASTGTSGGRELFF
13,-,TRBV3-1/TRBV3-2,-,TRBJ1-1,TGTGCCAGCAGCCACGGAGAGGAGACAGCAGCTTTCTTT,CASSHGEETAAFF
13,-,TRBV18,-,TRBJ2-5,TGTGCCAGCTCACCACCGCCGGGAGAGACCCAGTACTTC,CASSPPPGETQYF
15,-,TRBV24-1,TRBD1,TRBJ2-7,TGTGCCACCAGTGATCCCGGACAGGGGAGCTACGAGCAGTACTTC,CATSDPGQGSYEQYF
15,-,TRBV20-1,TRBD2,TRBJ2-1,TGCAGTGCTAGTACTAGCGGGAGAGGGGGGAATGAGCAGTTCTTC,CSASTSGRGGNEQFF
15,-,TRBV19,TRBD1,TRBJ1-5,TGTGCCAGTAGTCTGGGGGACAGGGAGGGTCAGCCCCAGCATTTT,CASSLGDREGQPQHF
15,-,TRBV9,-,TRBJ2-7,TGTGCCAGCAGCGGCGGACAGGGAGGGGTATACGAGCAGTACTTC,CASSGGQGGVYEQYF
19,-,TRBV4-3,TRBD1,TRBJ2-1,TGCGCCAGCAGCCAAGATCCTGGACAGGGAATCTCCTCCTACAATGAGCAGTTCTTC,CASSQDPGQGISSYNEQFF
13,-,TRBV4-1,-,TRBJ2-1,TGCGCCAGCAGCCAACAGGGAAAGGATGAGCAGTTCTTC,CASSQQGKDEQFF
16,-,TRBV28,TRBD1,TRBJ1-1,TGTGCCAGCAGTCTTGGGACAGGGCCCGCGAACACTGAAGCTTTCTTT,CASSLGTGPANTEAFF
16,once,TRBV4-3,-,TRBJ2-1,TGCGCCAGCAGCCAAGGAGAGGGGGTGTCCTACAATGAGCAGTTCTTC,CASSQGEGVSYNEQFF
15,-,TRBV29-1,-,TRBJ2-1,TGCAGCGTTAAGCGGGGGGGGACAGGGACCGATGAGCAGTTCTTC,CSVKRGGTGTDEQFF
13,-,TRBV5-1,TRBD1,TRBJ1-2,TGCGCCAGCAGCTTGGGACAGGGGCATGGCTACACCTTC,CASSLGQGHGYTF
14,-,TRBV7-2,TRBD2,TRBJ2-3,TGTGCCAGCAGCGGTAGCGGGAGCACAGATACGCAGTATTTT,CASSGSGSTDTQYF
12,-,TRBV5-6,-,TRBJ1-4,TGTGCCACCCAGGGTGTAGGTGAAAAACTGTTTTTT,CATQGVGEKLFF
15,-,TRBV6-5,TRBD1,TRBJ1-2,TGTGCCAGCAGTCCCCGGGACAGGGTGGGACATGGCTACACCTTC,CASSPRDRVGHGYTF
16,-,TRBV15,-,TRBJ1-2,TGTGCCACCAGCATAGAGCCGTGGCCGACAGAGAGAGGCTACACCTTC,CATSIEPWPTERGYTF
16,-,TRBV5-1,-,TRBJ2-7,TGCGCCAGCAGCTTGGGGGCGGGAACCTTCGGAGGCGTGCAGTACTTC,CASSLGAGTFGGVQYF
15,-,TRBV28,-,TRBJ2-5,TGTGCCAGCAGTTTAATACAGAGTGTTGTGGAGACCCAGTACTTC,CASSLIQSVVETQYF
12,-,TRBV9,-,TRBJ1-4,TGTGCCAGCAGCGTATCAGGGGAAAAACTGTTTTTT,CASSVSGEKLFF
14,-,TRBV28,TRBD1,TRBJ2-7,TGTGCCAGCTACTCTCCGGGACAGGCTTTCAAGCAGTACTTC,CASYSPGQAFKQYF
13,-,TRBV7-6,TRBD2,TRBJ2-7,TGTGCCAGCAGCGCGACGGTAGCGGGAGAGCAGTACTTC,CASSATVAGEQYF
15,-,TRBV29-1,TRBD1,TRBJ2-7,TGCAGCGTTGAAGTGTGGACAGGGGGCTTCTACGAGCAGTACTTC,CSVEVWTGGFYEQYF
14,-,TRBV6-5,TRBD2,TRBJ2-7,TGTGCCAGCAGCAGCGGACTAGCGGGAGGGGTGCAGTACTTC,CASSSGLAGGVQYF
13,-,TRBV6-4,-,TRBJ1-1,TGTGCCAGCAGTGAAGGGGTTAACACTGAAGCTTTCTTT,CASSEGVNTEAFF
14,-,TRBV25-1,-,TRBJ1-1,TGTGCCAGCAGCCTCATGGGCAGGAACACTGAAGCTTTCTTT,CASSLMGRNTEAFF
8,-,TRBV10-1,-,TRBJ1-2,TGCGCCAGCCGTTGCTACACCTTC,CASRCYTF
15,-,TRBV6-2/TRBV6-3,-,TRBJ2-1,TGTGCCAGCAGCCGGGCCCAGAGCTCCTACAATGAGCAGTTCTTC,CASSRAQSSYNEQFF
17,-,TRBV5-1,-,TRBJ2-1,TGCGCCAGCAGCCGAATTACTAACCCGAGCTCCTACAATGAGCAGTTCTTC,CASSRITNPSSYNEQFF
14,-,TRBV9,-,TRBJ2-3,TGTGCCAGCAGAGAGCGGCTCGGGGTGGGTACGCAGTATTTT,CASRERLGVGTQYF
15,-,TRBV28,TRBD1,TRBJ2-3,TGTGCCAGCAGTTTAGGGACAGGGTATACAGATACGCAGTATTTT,CASSLGTGYTDTQYF
15,-,TRBV19,TRBD1,TRBJ2-5,TGTGCCAGTAGTATGCGGACAGGTTTCCAAGAGACCCAGTACTTC,CASSMRTGFQETQYF
15,-,TRBV28,TRBD1,TRBJ1-4,TGTGCCAGCAGTTTATCGGGACAGGGGGATGAAAAACTGTTTTTT,CASSLSGQGDEKLFF
13,-,TRBV28,-,TRBJ1-1,TGTGCCAGCAGTTTACTCTTGAACACTGAAGCTTTCTTT,CASSLLLNTEAFF
15,few,TRBV4-3,-,TRBJ1-1,TGCGCCAGCAGCCAAGTCCACACCGCGAACACTGAAGCTTTCTTT,CASSQVHTANTEAFF
15,-,TRBV6-5,TRBD1,TRBJ1-1,TGTGCCAGCAGTCCCCCGGGACAGATGAACACTGAAGCTTTCTTT,CASSPPGQMNTEAFF